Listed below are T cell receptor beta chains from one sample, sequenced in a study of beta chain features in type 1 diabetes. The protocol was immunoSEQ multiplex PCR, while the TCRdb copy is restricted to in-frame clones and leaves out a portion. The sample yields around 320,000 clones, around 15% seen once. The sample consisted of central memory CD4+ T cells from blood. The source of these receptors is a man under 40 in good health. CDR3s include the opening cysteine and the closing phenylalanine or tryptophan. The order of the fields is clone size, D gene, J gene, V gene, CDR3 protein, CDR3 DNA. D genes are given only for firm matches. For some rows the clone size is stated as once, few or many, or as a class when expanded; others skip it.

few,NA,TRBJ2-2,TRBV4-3,CASSQETGQNTGELFF,TGCGCCAGCAGCCAGGAGACAGGACAAAACACCGGGGAGCTGTTTTTT
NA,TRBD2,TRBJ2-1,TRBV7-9,CASSSGGLNEQFF,TGTGCCAGCAGTAGCGGGGGTCTGAATGAGCAGTTCTTC
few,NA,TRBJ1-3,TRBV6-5,CASSKQTESGNTIYF,TGTGCCAGCAGTAAGCAGACAGAGTCTGGAAACACCATATATTTT
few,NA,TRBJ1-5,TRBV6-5,CASRETVSNQPQHF,TGTGCCAGCAGGGAGACAGTTAGCAATCAGCCCCAGCATTTT
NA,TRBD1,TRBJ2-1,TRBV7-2,CASSLLRGSNEQFF,TGTGCCAGCAGCTTACTCAGGGGGAGCAATGAGCAGTTCTTC
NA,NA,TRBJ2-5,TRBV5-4,CASSLPGLQETQYF,TGTGCCAGCAGCTTACCGGGCCTGCAAGAGACCCAGTACTTC
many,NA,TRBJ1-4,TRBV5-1,CASSFEAGGSLFF,TGCGCCAGCAGCTTTGAAGCAGGAGGGAGCCTGTTTTTT
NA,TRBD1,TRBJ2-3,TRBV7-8,CASSLGIGGTGTRPQYF,TGTGCCAGCAGCTTAGGAATTGGTGGGACAGGGACCAGACCCCAGTATTTT
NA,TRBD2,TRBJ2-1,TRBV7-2,CASSLAGLAGDEQFF,TGTGCCAGCAGCTTAGCGGGACTAGCGGGAGATGAGCAGTTCTTC
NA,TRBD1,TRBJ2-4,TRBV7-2,CASSWGQGNIQYF,TGCGCCAGCAGCTGGGGACAGGGAAACATTCAGTACTTC
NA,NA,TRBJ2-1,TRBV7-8,CASSLNVRGLTGNEQFF,TGTGCCAGCAGCTTAAATGTCCGGGGCTTAACGGGAAATGAGCAGTTCTTC
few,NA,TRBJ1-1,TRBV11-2,CASRYYEGGGTEAFF,TGTGCCAGCCGATATTATGAGGGAGGGGGCACTGAAGCTTTCTTT
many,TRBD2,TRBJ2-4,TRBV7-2,CASQRGAKNIQYF,TGTGCCAGCCAGCGGGGGGCCAAAAACATTCAGTACTTC
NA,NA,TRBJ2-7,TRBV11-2,CASSLPPPGEQYF,TGTGCCAGCAGCTTACCCCCCCCCGGGGAGCAGTACTTC
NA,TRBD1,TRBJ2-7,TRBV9,CASSGDRGEQYF,TGTGCCAGCAGTGGGGACAGAGGAGAGCAGTACTTC
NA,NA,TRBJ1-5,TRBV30,CAWSRGGYQPQHF,TGTGCCTGGTCCCGAGGGGGTTACCAGCCCCAGCATTTT
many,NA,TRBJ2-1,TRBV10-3,CAIGGRESSYNEQFF,TGTGCCATCGGGGGCCGGGAGAGCTCCTACAATGAGCAGTTCTTC
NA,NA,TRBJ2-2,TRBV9,CASSVGAANTGELFF,TGTGCCAGCAGCGTAGGGGCGGCGAACACCGGGGAGCTGTTTTTT
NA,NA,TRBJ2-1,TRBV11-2,CASSLVPANFGDEQFF,TGTGCCAGCAGCTTAGTCCCCGCGAACTTCGGGGATGAGCAGTTCTTC
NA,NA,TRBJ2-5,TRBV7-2,CASSVRDKEQYF,TGTGCCAGCAGCGTCCGGGACAAGGAGCAGTACTTC
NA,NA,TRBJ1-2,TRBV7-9,CASSLASGVDYGYTF,TGTGCCAGCAGCTTAGCTTCCGGGGTTGACTATGGCTACACCTTC
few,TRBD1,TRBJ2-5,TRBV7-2,CASSLVRGETQYF,TGTGCCAGCAGCTTAGTCAGGGGGGAGACCCAGTACTTC
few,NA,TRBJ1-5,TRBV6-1,CASSPGTSNQPQHF,TGTGCCAGCAGTCCCGGGACTAGCAATCAGCCCCAGCATTTT
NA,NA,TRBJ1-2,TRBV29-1,CSARGGDGYTF,TGCAGCGCCAGAGGGGGGGATGGCTACACCTTC
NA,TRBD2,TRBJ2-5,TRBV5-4,CASSLSGSFGETQYF,TGTGCCAGCAGCTTAAGCGGGAGCTTTGGGGAGACCCAGTACTTC
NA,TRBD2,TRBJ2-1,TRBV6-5,CASYTWSGGYNEQFF,TGTGCCAGCTACACCTGGAGCGGGGGGTACAATGAGCAGTTCTTC
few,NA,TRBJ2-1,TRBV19,CASTGTSRQFF,TGTGCCAGTACCGGAACTAGTAGGCAGTTCTTC
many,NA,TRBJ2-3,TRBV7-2,CASSLGQGTDTQYF,TGTGCCAGCAGCTTAGGACAGGGCACAGATACGCAGTATTTT
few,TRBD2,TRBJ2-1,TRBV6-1,CASSYTGGNNEQFF,TGTGCCAGCAGTTATACGGGGGGGAACAATGAGCAGTTCTTC
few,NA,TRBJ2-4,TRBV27,CASSPLLAKNIQYF,TGTGCCAGCAGTCCCCTGCTAGCCAAAAACATTCAGTACTTC
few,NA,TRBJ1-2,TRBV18,CASSPPSGVYGYTF,TGTGCCAGCTCACCACCCTCAGGGGTCTATGGCTACACCTTC
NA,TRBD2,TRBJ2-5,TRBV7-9,CASSAGGFAETQYF,TGTGCCAGCAGCGCCGGGGGGTTTGCAGAGACCCAGTACTTC
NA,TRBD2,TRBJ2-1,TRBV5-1,CASSVLAGDYNEQFF,TGCGCCAGCTCGGTACTAGCGGGAGACTACAATGAGCAGTTCTTC
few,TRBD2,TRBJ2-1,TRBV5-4,CASSLELAGIHEQFF,TGTGCCAGCAGCTTGGAACTAGCGGGAATCCATGAGCAGTTCTTC
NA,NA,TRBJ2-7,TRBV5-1,CASAGTYEQYF,TGCGCCAGCGCAGGAACCTACGAGCAGTACTTC
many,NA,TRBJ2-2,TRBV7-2,CASSLAPGAVTGELFF,TGTGCCAGCAGCTTAGCTCCCGGCGCGGTGACCGGGGAGCTGTTTTTT
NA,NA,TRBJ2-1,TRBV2,CASTRGAGYEQFF,TGTGCCAGCACAAGGGGGGCCGGGTATGAGCAGTTCTTC
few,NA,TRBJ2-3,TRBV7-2,CASSLAPGVDTQYF,TGTGCCAGCAGCTTAGCGCCGGGGGTGGATACGCAGTATTTT
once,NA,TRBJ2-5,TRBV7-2,CASSLGYRGRETQYF,TGTGCCAGCAGCTTAGGGTACCGAGGCAGGGAGACCCAGTACTTC
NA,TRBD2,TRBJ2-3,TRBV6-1,CASVLWEGSTDTQYF,TGTGCCAGCGTTCTGTGGGAGGGGAGCACAGATACGCAGTATTTT
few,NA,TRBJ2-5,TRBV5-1,CASSIQETQYF,TGCGCCAGCAGCATACAAGAGACCCAGTACTTC
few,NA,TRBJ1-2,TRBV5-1,CASSPDPIGGYTF,TGCGCCAGCAGCCCGGACCCCATAGGTGGCTACACCTTC
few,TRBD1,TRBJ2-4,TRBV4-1,CASSQSTGTNIQYF,TGCGCCAGCAGCCAATCGACAGGGACAAACATTCAGTACTTC
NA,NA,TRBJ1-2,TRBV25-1,CASSTGYGYTF,TGTGCCAGCAGTACAGGGTATGGCTACACCTTC
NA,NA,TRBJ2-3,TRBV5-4,CASREDRYTDTQYF,TGTGCCAGCAGAGAAGACAGATACACAGATACGCAGTATTTT
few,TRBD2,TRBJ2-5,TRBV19,CASSTGLAGGSETQYF,TGTGCCAGTAGTACCGGACTAGCGGGAGGGTCAGAGACCCAGTACTTC
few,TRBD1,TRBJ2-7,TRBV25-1,CASGVMTGVGEQYF,TGTGCCAGCGGCGTTATGACAGGGGTGGGTGAGCAGTACTTC
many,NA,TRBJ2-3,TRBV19,CASSISPPGTDTQYF,TGTGCCAGTAGTATATCACCCCCAGGCACAGATACGCAGTATTTT
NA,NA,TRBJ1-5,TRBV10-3,CAISESGDQPQHF,TGTGCCATCAGTGAGTCAGGGGATCAGCCCCAGCATTTT
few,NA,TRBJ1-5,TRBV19,CASSMGYHNGHSPQHF,TGTGCCAGTAGTATGGGGTACCACAACGGGCATTCGCCCCAGCATTTT
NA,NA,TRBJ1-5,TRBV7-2,CASSLTRGNQPQHF,TGTGCCAGCAGCTTAACGAGGGGCAATCAGCCCCAGCATTTT